This T cell receptor (beta chain) was observed in a study of Tregs in tolerant kidney transplant recipients. The protocol was immunoSEQ multiplex PCR, while the TCRdb copy is restricted to in-frame clones and leaves out a portion. Its listing shows about 30,000 clones. For this clone: The CDR3 extends 3 residues past the end of the read, so its final part is completed from the germline J gene.

This CDR3 region has 14 residues. CDR1 and CDR2 from the germline V gene are MRHNA and SNTAGT. Losses at the gene ends were 8 bases for V and 4 bases for J; bases not matched to a gene: 10. Unstimulated regulatory T cells (CD4+CD25+CD127-), CD4+CD25- non-regulatory cells, CD4 and CD8 cells were FACS-sorted from thawed PBMCs. J is TRBJ2-7 and V is TRBV6-4; 8 bases map to TRBD2. The source material was CD8+ T cells from blood, sampled before the transplant. The source is a human donor who received a combined kidney and bone marrow transplant. This CDR3 reads CASFEPGLVYEQYF. The CDR3 bases that were read are TGTGCCAGCTTTGAACCGGGACTAGTATACGAG.